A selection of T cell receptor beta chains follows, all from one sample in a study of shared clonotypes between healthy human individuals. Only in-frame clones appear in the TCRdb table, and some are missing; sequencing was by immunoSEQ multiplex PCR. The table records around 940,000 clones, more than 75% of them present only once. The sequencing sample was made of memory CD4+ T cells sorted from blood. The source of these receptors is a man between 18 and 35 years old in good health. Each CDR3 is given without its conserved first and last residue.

CDR3 protein: ASSPSTGGSSNYGYT
V gene: TRBV18

CDR3 protein: ASSFSQNTYEQY
V gene: TRBV5-1

CDR3 protein: ASSLQGSQETQY
V gene: TRBV5-6

CDR3 protein: ASSFSGRASYNEQF
V gene: TRBV7-9

CDR3 protein: ASSQTPGLGNNEQF
V gene: TRBV5-6

CDR3 protein: AARTPPERTSQETQY
V gene: TRBV23-1

CDR3 protein: ASSHPAAGRGVRTSGELF
V gene: TRBV4-1

CDR3 protein: ASSLEVLAGGWVTDTQY
V gene: TRBV5-6

CDR3 protein: ASSLGQINSPLH
V gene: TRBV19

CDR3 protein: ASSQDRAAGELF
V gene: TRBV4-1

CDR3 protein: ASSFGSSGEKLF
V gene: TRBV5-1

CDR3 protein: ASSVNQPQH
V gene: TRBV6-1

CDR3 protein: ASSEVVLTALWSNSGNTIY
V gene: TRBV6-1

CDR3 protein: ASTGAGRTGELF
V gene: TRBV10-2

CDR3 protein: ASSPPGWSSGNTIY
V gene: TRBV14

CDR3 protein: ASAADTQY
V gene: TRBV25-1

CDR3 protein: ASKDHIQETQY
V gene: TRBV10-2

CDR3 protein: ASSKQGGPYEQY
V gene: TRBV11-2

CDR3 protein: ASSIVGQGINLQPQH
V gene: TRBV19

CDR3 protein: ASSPRTGGAGTEAF
V gene: TRBV5-6

CDR3 protein: ASSPGSATNEKLF
V gene: TRBV5-1

CDR3 protein: ASSPGAMSGVTDTQY
V gene: TRBV5-1

CDR3 protein: ASSWESGVNQPQH
V gene: TRBV4-1

CDR3 protein: ASSPRGLAGASTDTQY
V gene: TRBV18

CDR3 protein: ASNDGGTDTQY
V gene: TRBV5-1

CDR3 protein: ASSATGSSYNEQF
V gene: TRBV9

CDR3 protein: ASSVDTGGDETQY
V gene: TRBV9